The sequence of this TCR beta chain was determined in a study of prognosis after radiotherapy for stage I lung cancer. Whole-study context: The non-small cell lung cancer patients were all regarded as unsuitable for surgery on medical grounds. Distant metastases arose in a few patients, median roughly 7 months post-radiotherapy; roughly 15 had no significant progression.

Study-wide points: Shannon entropy after stereotactic body radiation therapy was lower in patients who developed distant metastases.

The patients, who had no history of other malignancies and had received no prior chemotherapy or radiotherapy, were all found to be node-negative on CT and PET/CT. The table lists this clonotype with many counts. The antigen is undetermined. Amplification of TCR beta CDR3 from genomic DNA used two-round multiplex PCR. Gene-specific TRBV and TRBJ primers were used in PCR round one. TCRdb passed the multiplex PCR reads through MiXCR, listing each CDR3 protein once. The profile shows about 14,000 distinct CDR3 sequences, roughly a third of them singletons. The V end lost 4 bases, the J end lost 4 bases, and 12 bases lay between the germline ends. Germline CDR1 and CDR2: DFQATT and SNEGSKA (reference sequence). This CDR3 is 13 amino acids long.

The source was PBMCs, collected before or after stereotactic body radiation therapy (not recorded which). The chain carries TRBV20-1 and TRBJ2-3; tentatively, D is TRBD2 (5 bases). This TCR was recovered from a donor of 50 years or more with non-small cell lung cancer. The DNA of the CDR3 is TGCAGTGCTATACTAGGCCTAGCAGATACGCAGTATTTT. Translating gives CSAILGLADTQYF.